The subject of this entry is one T cell receptor beta chain. Its antigen is not known. The V end lost 0 bases, the J end lost 13 bases, and 13 bases lay between the germline ends. The CDR3 totals 12 residues. CDR1 and CDR2 from the germline V gene are SGHKS and YYEKEE (reference sequence). The data belong to a study of T cells after yellow fever vaccination. Study outcomes and limitations: Shared CD4/CD8 clonotypes were a small share, likely from convergent recombination.

TCRdb recomputed calls from the 5' RACE reads with MiXCR, one row per CDR3 protein. The sample holds some 390,000 distinct CDR3 sequences, 15% to 20% seen once. The origin of this receptor is a man in his late teens or twenties who received the YFV17D yellow fever vaccine. This chain connects TRBV5-5 to TRBJ1-1, with TRBD1 as a possible D gene (6 bases). The material was PBMCs, obtained before the yellow fever booster vaccination. The CDR3 loop reads CASSLVTGNGFF. The CDR3 coding sequence is TGTGCCAGCAGCTTGGTGACAGGCAACGGTTTCTTT. Full variable domain (remainder filled in from reference TRBV5-5 and TRBJ1-1): DAGVTQSPTHLIKTRGQQVTLRCSPISGHKSVSWYQQVLGQGPQFIFQYYEKEERGRGNFPDRFSARQFPNYSSELNVNALLLGDSALYLCASSLVTGNGFFGQGTRLTVV.